This is a list of T cell receptor beta chains from one sample in a study of blood T cell repertoires in COVID-19. Only in-frame clones appear in the TCRdb table, and some are missing; sequencing was by immunoSEQ multiplex PCR. This table has 250,000 to 350,000 clones, about 90% appearing once. Input material: peripheral blood. These receptor sequences come from a man aged 18 to 35 who had recovered from COVID-19. CDR3s include the opening cysteine and the closing phenylalanine or tryptophan. A D gene is named only where the DNA matches it firmly. Clone size is not always given. Where it is, it says once, few, many or a class for expanded clones.

J | D | size | V | CDR3 | DNA
TRBJ2-1 | NA | NA | TRBV18 | CASSPYRDASSYNEQFF | TGTGCCAGCTCACCCTACAGGGACGCTAGCTCCTACAATGAGCAGTTCTTC
TRBJ2-3 | NA | few | TRBV7-9 | CASSIINSEDRSTDTQYF | TGTGCCAGCAGCATAATAAACAGCGAGGACAGAAGCACAGATACGCAGTATTTT
TRBJ2-1 | TRBD2 | NA | TRBV5-3 | CARSLPTSGKDNEQFF | TGTGCCAGAAGCCTCCCGACTAGCGGGAAAGATAATGAGCAGTTCTTC
TRBJ2-1 | TRBD2 | NA | TRBV11-3 | CASSLEAPGLANNEQFF | TGTGCCAGCAGCTTAGAGGCACCGGGACTAGCTAACAATGAGCAGTTCTTC
TRBJ2-2 | TRBD2 | NA | TRBV20-1 | CSASGGVNTGELFF | TGCAGTGCTAGTGGGGGGGTGAACACCGGGGAGCTGTTTTTT
TRBJ2-5 | TRBD2 | NA | TRBV3-1/TRBV3-2 | CASSRGLAERQETQYF | TGTGCCAGCAGTAGGGGACTAGCGGAACGTCAAGAGACCCAGTACTTC
TRBJ2-1 | NA | NA | TRBV6-5 | CASSYRSYNYNEQFF | TGTGCCAGCAGTTACCGGAGCTACAATTACAATGAGCAGTTCTTC
TRBJ2-7 | TRBD2 | NA | TRBV6-1 | CASSQGGLAGDYEQYF | TGTGCCAGCAGTCAAGGCGGACTAGCGGGGGATTACGAGCAGTACTTC
TRBJ1-2 | TRBD1 | NA | TRBV13 | CASSAGTDYGYTF | TGTGCCAGCAGCGCCGGGACAGACTATGGCTACACCTTC
TRBJ1-1 | NA | NA | TRBV2 | CASSPGVTTEAFF | TGTGCCAGCAGCCCGGGTGTGACGACTGAAGCTTTCTTT
TRBJ2-2 | NA | NA | TRBV25-1 | CASSGPPRELFF | TGTGCCAGCAGTGGCCCGCCCCGGGAGCTGTTTTTT
TRBJ1-2 | TRBD1 | NA | TRBV19 | CASSIGQGAGYTF | TGTGCCAGTAGTATAGGACAGGGAGCTGGCTACACCTTC
TRBJ2-2 | TRBD1 | NA | TRBV19 | CASTQGAVANTGELFF | TGTGCCTCGACACAGGGGGCTGTCGCGAACACCGGGGAGCTGTTTTTT
TRBJ2-7 | TRBD1 | NA | TRBV6-5 | CAIERDRGLYEQYF | TGTGCCATTGAGAGGGACAGGGGGCTCTACGAGCAGTACTTC
TRBJ1-2 | NA | NA | TRBV4-1 | CASSQDQGHYGYTF | TGCGCCAGCAGCCAAGATCAGGGGCACTATGGCTACACCTTC
TRBJ2-7 | NA | NA | TRBV20-1 | CSASKGPSYEQYF | TGCAGTGCTAGTAAGGGGCCGAGCTACGAGCAGTACTTC
TRBJ2-2 | NA | few | TRBV5-4 | CASSFDSENTGELFF | TGTGCCAGCAGCTTTGATAGCGAAAACACCGGGGAGCTGTTTTTT
TRBJ1-2 | NA | NA | TRBV6-5 | CASSYSPGDNYGYTF | TGTGCCAGCAGTTACTCGCCAGGGGATAACTATGGCTACACCTTC
TRBJ1-2 | TRBD1 | NA | TRBV6-2/TRBV6-3 | CASSLSTGSPYGYTF | TGTGCCAGCAGTCTTTCGACAGGGTCGCCCTATGGCTACACCTTC
TRBJ1-5 | NA | NA | TRBV3-1/TRBV3-2 | CASSQDSGSNQPQHF | TGTGCCAGCAGCCAAGATAGCGGAAGCAATCAGCCCCAGCATTTT
TRBJ1-6 | TRBD1 | NA | TRBV6-6 | CASPPWDRVDSPLHF | TGTGCCAGCCCGCCGTGGGACAGGGTAGATTCACCCCTCCACTTT
TRBJ2-1 | TRBD2 | NA | TRBV4-1 | CASSQALPSGTYNEQFF | TGCGCCAGCAGCCAAGCATTGCCTAGCGGGACTTACAATGAGCAGTTCTTC
TRBJ2-1 | TRBD2 | NA | TRBV10-3 | CALGALAGGRDEQFF | TGTGCCCTTGGGGCTCTAGCGGGGGGCCGGGATGAGCAGTTCTTC
TRBJ1-1 | NA | NA | TRBV14 | CASSQDRTVKNTEAFF | TGTGCCAGCAGCCAGGATAGGACAGTTAAGAACACTGAAGCTTTCTTT
TRBJ1-1 | TRBD1 | few | TRBV18 | CASGDRAEAFF | TGTGCCAGCGGGGACAGGGCTGAAGCTTTCTTT
TRBJ1-1 | NA | few | TRBV5-5 | CASSLAGEGTEAFF | TGTGCCAGCAGCTTGGCCGGGGAAGGGACTGAAGCTTTCTTT
TRBJ1-6 | TRBD1 | NA | TRBV30 | CAGQGGPYNSPLHF | TGTGCCGGTCAGGGGGGACCCTATAATTCACCCCTCCACTTT
TRBJ1-2 | NA | NA | TRBV6-5 | CASSSGTRRGYTF | TGTGCCAGCAGCTCCGGGACTCGGAGGGGCTACACCTTC
TRBJ1-1 | NA | NA | TRBV7-6 | CASSLPAVMNTEAFF | TGTGCCAGCAGCTTACCGGCGGTGATGAACACTGAAGCTTTCTTT
TRBJ1-2 | NA | NA | TRBV18 | CASSPGSGGSYGYTF | TGTGCCAGCTCACCAGGGAGCGGCGGCTCCTATGGCTACACCTTC
TRBJ2-2 | TRBD2 | NA | TRBV9 | CASSATWAGDTGELFF | TGTGCCAGCAGCGCGACTTGGGCGGGGGACACCGGGGAGCTGTTTTTT
TRBJ2-7 | TRBD1 | NA | TRBV19 | CASSRQGDAYEQYF | TGTGCCAGTAGTCGACAGGGGGATGCCTACGAGCAGTACTTC
TRBJ1-5 | NA | once | TRBV7-8 | CASSPTLWGDQPQHF | TGTGCCAGCAGTCCAACACTTTGGGGGGATCAGCCCCAGCATTTT
TRBJ2-7 | NA | NA | TRBV19 | CASSIDWSFAGEKAGEQYF | TGTGCCAGTAGTATAGATTGGAGTTTTGCGGGTGAGAAAGCTGGCGAGCAGTACTTC
TRBJ1-5 | TRBD1 | few | TRBV3-1/TRBV3-2 | CATSGGSNQPQHF | TGTGCCACCTCAGGGGGTAGCAATCAGCCCCAGCATTTT
TRBJ2-1 | TRBD2 | NA | TRBV7-3 | CASSLISGRASYEQFF | TGTGCCAGCAGCTTGATTAGCGGGAGGGCCTCCTATGAGCAGTTCTTC
TRBJ1-2 | NA | once | TRBV2 | CARGGAQANYGYTF | TGTGCCAGGGGGGGAGCCCAGGCTAACTATGGCTACACCTTC
TRBJ1-1 | TRBD1 | NA | TRBV27 | CASRDRGNTEAFF | TGTGCCAGCAGGGACAGGGGGAACACTGAAGCTTTCTTT
TRBJ1-6 | NA | NA | TRBV20-1 | CSASSTSSSYNSPLHF | TGCAGTGCTAGTAGTACATCCAGCTCCTATAATTCACCCCTCCACTTT
TRBJ1-1 | NA | NA | TRBV7-2 | CASSLAWRDTEAFF | TGTGCCAGCAGCTTAGCATGGCGGGACACTGAAGCTTTCTTT
TRBJ2-1 | TRBD1 | NA | TRBV9 | CASSQPGQGEYNEQFF | TGTGCCAGCAGTCAACCGGGACAGGGAGAGTACAATGAGCAGTTCTTC
TRBJ1-2 | NA | NA | TRBV12-2 | CASRLRTDGQGWSQYGYTF | TGTGCAAGTCGCTTAAGGACCGACGGCCAGGGCTGGTCCCAATATGGCTACACCTTC
TRBJ2-2 | NA | NA | TRBV6-5 | CASSWSLYTGELFF | TGTGCCAGCAGTTGGTCACTCTACACCGGGGAGCTGTTTTTT
TRBJ2-7 | NA | NA | TRBV6-6 | CASSTLGGATYEQYF | TGTGCCAGCAGTACCCTCGGCGGGGCTACCTACGAGCAGTACTTC
TRBJ1-1 | NA | NA | TRBV29-1 | CSVDYYRENTEAFF | TGCAGCGTTGATTACTACAGGGAGAACACTGAAGCTTTCTTT
TRBJ2-7 | NA | NA | TRBV19 | CASSYQGTYEQYF | TGTGCCAGTAGTTACCAGGGAACCTACGAGCAGTACTTC
TRBJ1-2 | NA | NA | TRBV29-1 | CSVGGPDRRTNYGYTF | TGCAGCGTGGGCGGGCCGGACAGACGTACTAACTATGGCTACACCTTC
TRBJ1-2 | NA | NA | TRBV9 | CASSVDWTGGYGYTF | TGTGCCAGCAGCGTAGATTGGACCGGGGGCTATGGCTACACCTTC
TRBJ1-4 | NA | once | TRBV4-3 | CASSQDLRVTNEKLFF | TGCGCCAGCAGCCAAGATCTGAGGGTAACTAATGAAAAACTGTTTTTT
TRBJ2-5 | TRBD2 | NA | TRBV11-2 | CASSLGLAGETQYF | TGTGCCAGCAGCCTGGGACTAGCGGGGGAGACCCAGTACTTC
TRBJ1-2 | TRBD1 | NA | TRBV7-9 | CASSLARDRALDGYTF | TGTGCCAGCAGCTTAGCGCGCGACAGGGCCTTGGATGGCTACACCTTC
TRBJ2-2 | TRBD2 | once | TRBV14 | CASSQDRGLAGGGTGELFF | TGTGCCAGCAGCCAAGATCGGGGACTAGCGGGAGGCGGAACCGGGGAGCTGTTTTTT
TRBJ2-2 | NA | NA | TRBV30 | CAWSDMFANTGELFF | TGTGCCTGGAGTGACATGTTCGCGAACACCGGGGAGCTGTTTTTT